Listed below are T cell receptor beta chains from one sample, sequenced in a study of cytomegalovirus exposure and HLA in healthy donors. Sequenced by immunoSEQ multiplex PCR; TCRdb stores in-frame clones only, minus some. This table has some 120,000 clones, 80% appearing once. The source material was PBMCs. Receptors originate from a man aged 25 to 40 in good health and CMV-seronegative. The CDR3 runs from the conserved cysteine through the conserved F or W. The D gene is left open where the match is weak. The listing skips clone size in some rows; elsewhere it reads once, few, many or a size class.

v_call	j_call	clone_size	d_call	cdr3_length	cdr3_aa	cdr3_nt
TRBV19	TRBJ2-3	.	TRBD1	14	CASSKDRGSDTQYF	TGTGCCAGTAGTAAGGACAGGGGATCAGATACGCAGTATTTT
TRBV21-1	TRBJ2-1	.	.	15	CASSMNRDRFDEQFF	TGTGCCAGCAGCATGAACCGGGACAGGTTCGATGAGCAGTTCTTC
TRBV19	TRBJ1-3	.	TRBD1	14	CASSMDRAGNTIYF	TGTGCCAGTAGTATGGACAGGGCTGGAAACACCATATATTTT
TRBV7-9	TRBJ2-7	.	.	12	CSSSLVAYEQYF	TGTTCCAGCAGCTTAGTAGCCTACGAGCAGTACTTC
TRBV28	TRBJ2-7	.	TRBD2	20	CASSQPAQWTSGSPWLEQYF	TGTGCCAGCAGTCAACCCGCACAATGGACTAGCGGGAGTCCTTGGTTGGAGCAGTACTTC
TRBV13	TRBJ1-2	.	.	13	CASSGSSGYGYTF	TGTGCCAGCAGCGGTTCCTCCGGCTATGGCTACACCTTC
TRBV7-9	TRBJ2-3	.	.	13	CASSLIGADTQYF	TGTGCCAGCAGCTTAATCGGGGCAGATACGCAGTATTTT
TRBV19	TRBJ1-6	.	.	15	CASSMYRSDNSPLHF	TGTGCCAGTAGTATGTACAGGTCGGATAATTCACCCCTCCACTTT
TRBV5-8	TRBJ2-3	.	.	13	CASSGRGTDTQYF	TGTGCCAGCAGCGGGAGAGGGACAGATACGCAGTATTTT
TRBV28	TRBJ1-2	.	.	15	CASSLLSQGAYGYTF	TGTGCCAGCAGTTTACTTTCACAGGGAGCATATGGCTACACCTTC
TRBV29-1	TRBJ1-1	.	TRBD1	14	CSVERRGRNTEAFF	TGCAGCGTTGAACGCAGGGGGCGCAACACTGAAGCTTTCTTT
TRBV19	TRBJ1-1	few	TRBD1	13	CASRQGGNTEAFF	TGTGCCAGTAGACAGGGGGGGAACACTGAAGCTTTCTTT
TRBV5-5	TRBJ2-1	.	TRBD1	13	CASSMTGDNEQFF	TGTGCCAGCAGCATGACAGGGGACAATGAGCAGTTCTTC
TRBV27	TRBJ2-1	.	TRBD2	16	CASSPSGGNAYNEQFF	TGTGCCAGCAGCCCATCGGGGGGTAACGCCTACAATGAGCAGTTCTTC
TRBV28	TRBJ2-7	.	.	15	CASSPSAAGGYEQYF	TGTGCCAGCAGTCCCTCCGCGGCAGGGGGGTACGAGCAGTACTTC
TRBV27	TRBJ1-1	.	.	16	CASSLFRLGGYERAFF	TGTGCCAGCAGTTTATTTCGTTTGGGGGGGTATGAAAGAGCTTTCTTT
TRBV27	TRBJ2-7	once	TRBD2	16	CASSGRASGRDYEQYF	TGTGCCAGCAGTGGCCGGGCTAGCGGGAGGGATTACGAGCAGTACTTC
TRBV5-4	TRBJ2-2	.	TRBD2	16	CASSLGLAVFTGELFF	TGTGCCAGCAGCTTGGGGCTAGCGGTTTTCACCGGGGAGCTGTTTTTT
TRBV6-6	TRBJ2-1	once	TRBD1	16	CASSFTWDRTYNEQFF	TGTGCCAGCAGCTTTACCTGGGACAGGACTTACAATGAGCAGTTCTTC
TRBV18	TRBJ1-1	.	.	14	CASSPRQQNTEAFF	TGTGCCAGCTCACCACGACAGCAGAACACTGAAGCTTTCTTT
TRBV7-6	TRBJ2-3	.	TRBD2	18	CASSPQPLAGGFTDTQYF	TGTGCCAGCAGCCCCCAACCCTTAGCGGGAGGGTTCACAGATACGCAGTATTTT
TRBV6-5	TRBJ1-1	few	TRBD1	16	CASSSHGTGRDTEAFF	TGTGCCAGCAGTTCACACGGGACAGGGAGGGACACTGAAGCTTTCTTT
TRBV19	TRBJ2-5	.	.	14	CASSSQTLKETQYF	TGTGCCAGTAGTTCACAAACCCTCAAAGAGACCCAGTACTTC
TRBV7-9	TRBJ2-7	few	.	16	CASSLRLEESSYEQYF	TGTGCCAGCAGCTTAAGACTGGAGGAGAGCTCCTACGAGCAGTACTTC
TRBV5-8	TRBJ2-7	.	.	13	CASSIGLAAEQYF	TGTGCCAGCAGTATCGGGCTAGCCGCTGAGCAGTACTTC
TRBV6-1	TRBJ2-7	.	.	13	CASSPTADYEQYF	TGTGCCAGCAGTCCGACAGCAGATTACGAGCAGTACTTC
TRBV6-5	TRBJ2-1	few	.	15	CASSYSYASNNEQFF	TGTGCCAGCAGTTACTCCTATGCGTCTAACAATGAGCAGTTCTTC
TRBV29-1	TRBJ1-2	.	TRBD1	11	CSVSGGSGYTF	TGCAGCGTTTCAGGGGGTAGTGGCTACACCTTC
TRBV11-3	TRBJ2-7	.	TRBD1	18	CASSLDQGGTGNLYEQYF	TGTGCCAGCAGCTTAGATCAAGGAGGGACAGGGAACCTCTACGAGCAGTACTTC
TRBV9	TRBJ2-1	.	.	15	CASSVGPRTLDEQFF	TGTGCCAGCAGCGTAGGGCCCCGAACCCTCGATGAGCAGTTCTTC
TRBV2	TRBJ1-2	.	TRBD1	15	CASKTGLGVNYGYTF	TGTGCCAGCAAGACAGGGCTTGGAGTTAACTATGGCTACACCTTC
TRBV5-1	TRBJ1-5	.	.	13	CASSFDSNQPQNF	TGCGCCAGCAGCTTTGACAGTAATCAGCCCCAGAATTTT
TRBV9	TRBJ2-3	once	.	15	CASSAVRGGTDTQYF	TGTGCCAGCAGCGCAGTAAGAGGTGGCACAGATACGCAGTATTTT
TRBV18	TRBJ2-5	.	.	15	CASSPLERARETQYF	TGTGCCAGCTCACCACTCGAGAGGGCCCGAGAGACCCAGTACTTC
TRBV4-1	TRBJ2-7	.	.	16	CASSQGGRGHSDEQYF	TGCGCCAGCAGCCAAGGAGGGAGGGGACATAGTGACGAGCAGTACTTC
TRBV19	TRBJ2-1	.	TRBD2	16	CASKRQGGSAYNEQFF	TGTGCCAGTAAACGCCAGGGCGGGAGTGCCTACAATGAGCAGTTCTTC
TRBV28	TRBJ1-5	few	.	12	CASSEGDQPQHF	TGTGCCAGCAGCGAAGGGGATCAGCCCCAGCATTTT
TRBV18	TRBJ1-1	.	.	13	CASSVGGNTEAFF	TGTGCCAGCTCAGTCGGAGGGAACACTGAAGCTTTCTTT
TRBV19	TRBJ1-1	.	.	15	CAVRGARYGGTEAFF	TGTGCTGTTCGGGGGGCGCGATATGGCGGCACTGAAGCTTTCTTT
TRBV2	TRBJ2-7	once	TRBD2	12	CASRREGYEQYF	TGTGCCAGCCGGCGGGAGGGTTACGAGCAGTACTTC
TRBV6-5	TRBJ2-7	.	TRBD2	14	CASRGGEGRYEQYF	TGTGCCAGCAGGGGGGGGGAGGGTCGGTACGAGCAGTACTTC
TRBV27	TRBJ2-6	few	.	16	CASSLWGSAGANVLTF	TGTGCCAGCTCCCTTTGGGGTAGCGCTGGGGCCAACGTCCTGACTTTC
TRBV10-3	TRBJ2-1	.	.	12	CATSPTINEQFF	TGTGCCACCTCCCCGACTATCAATGAGCAGTTCTTC
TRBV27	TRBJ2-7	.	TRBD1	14	CASSPGTGRREQYF	TGTGCCAGCAGTCCTGGGACAGGGCGGCGCGAGCAGTACTTC
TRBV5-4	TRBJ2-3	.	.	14	CASSLADSRDTQYF	TGTGCCAGCAGCTTGGCAGACTCCCGAGATACGCAGTATTTT
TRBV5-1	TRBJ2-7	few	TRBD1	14	CASSLEGQSYEQYF	TGCGCCAGCAGCTTGGAGGGACAGTCCTACGAGCAGTACTTC
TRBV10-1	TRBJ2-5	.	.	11	CAINEVREQYF	TGCGCCATCAACGAAGTCCGGGAGCAGTACTTC
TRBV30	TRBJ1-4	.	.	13	CAWSVLPREKLFF	TGTGCCTGGAGTGTACTCCCGAGAGAGAAACTGTTTTTT
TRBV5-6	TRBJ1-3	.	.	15	CASSRDNRNGNTIYF	TGTGCCAGCAGCAGAGACAACCGGAATGGAAACACCATATATTTT
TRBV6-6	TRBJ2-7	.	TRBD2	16	CASKFSELAGDHEQYF	TGTGCCAGCAAGTTTTCCGAACTAGCGGGAGATCACGAGCAGTACTTC
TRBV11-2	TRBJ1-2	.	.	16	CASSLVWSTANYGYTF	TGTGCCAGCAGCTTAGTATGGTCGACAGCTAACTATGGCTACACCTTC
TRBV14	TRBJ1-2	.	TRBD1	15	CASSRITGGVDGYPF	TGTGCCAGCAGCCGCATTACAGGGGGCGTTGATGGCTACCCCTTC
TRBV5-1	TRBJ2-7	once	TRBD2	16	CASSLAGTSGSEEQYF	TGCGCCAGCAGCTTGGCCGGGACTAGCGGGAGTGAAGAGCAGTACTTC
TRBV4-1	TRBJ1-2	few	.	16	CASSQTVDRWNYGYTF	TGCGCCAGCAGCCAAACTGTTGACAGGTGGAACTATGGCTACACCTTC